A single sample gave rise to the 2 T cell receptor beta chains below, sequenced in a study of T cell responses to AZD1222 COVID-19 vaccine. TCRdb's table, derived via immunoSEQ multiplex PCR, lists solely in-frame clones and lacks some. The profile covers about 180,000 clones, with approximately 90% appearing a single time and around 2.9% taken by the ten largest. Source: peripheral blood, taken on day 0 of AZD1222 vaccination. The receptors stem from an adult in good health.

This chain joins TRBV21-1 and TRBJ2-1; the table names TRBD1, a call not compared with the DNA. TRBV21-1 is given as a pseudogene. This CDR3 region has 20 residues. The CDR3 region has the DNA TGTGCCAGCAGCAGGACAGCCGGGACAGGGGACAGTTCTACCTACAATGAGCAGTTCTTC. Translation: CASSRTAGTGDSSTYNEQFF.

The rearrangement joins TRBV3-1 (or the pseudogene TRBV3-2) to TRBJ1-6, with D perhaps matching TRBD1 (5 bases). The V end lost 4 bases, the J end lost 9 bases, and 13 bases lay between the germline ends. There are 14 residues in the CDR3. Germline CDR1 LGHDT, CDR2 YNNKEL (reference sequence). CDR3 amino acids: CASSLTTEGSPLHF. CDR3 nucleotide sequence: TGTGCCAGCAGCCTGACGACAGAAGGTTCACCCCTCCACTTT.